Here is one T cell receptor beta chain with its context. What it recognizes is unknown. 5' RACE that incorporated UMI labels was used to prepare the TRB cDNA libraries. TCRdb reprocessed the 5' RACE reads and reports one entry per CDR3 protein, with no DNA. In total, the table holds some 130,000 distinct CDR3 sequences. The sample belongs to a study of CXCR3-negative and CXCR3-positive naive CD8 T cells. Findings and caveats of the study: The study found more hydrophobic TRB CDR3s in CXCR3-positive naive cells than in CXCR3-negative naive cells. Memory CD8+ cells had much lower diversity, and both naive subsets had comparably high diversity.

With more than 250,000 cells each, the CD8+ T cell subsets were individually sorted in triplicate. The receptor was derived from a human donor in good health. Some clones in this sample may be carry-over from other donors' samples. The sequenced sample consisted of naive CXCR3- CD8+ T cells from blood. As for subset: CD45RO-CCR7+CD27+CD95- naive CD8+ T cells lacking CXCR3 (TNR3-).

The CDR3 reads CASSYYWNTGELFF. This chain joins TRBV6-2 or TRBV6-3 and TRBJ2-2. Germline values: CDR1 MNHEY, CDR2 SVGEGT. CDR3 length equals 14 residues.